Included here is one T cell receptor beta chain sequence, with context. TCRdb's copy holds only in-frame clones and misses some; the assay was immunoSEQ multiplex PCR. The sample lists fewer than 250,000 clones; about 88% were seen once. Participants were aged about 18 to 100 years from around 25 US areas. CDR1 is MRHNA and CDR2 is SNTAGT in the germline V gene. The CDR3 runs 17 residues. Trimming cost V 5 bases and J 0 bases; bases outside gene matches: 7. These data originate in a study of blood T cell repertoires in COVID-19. The TCR sequence derives from a woman aged 30 to 39 who had recovered from COVID-19. The chain has TRBV6-4 and TRBJ2-6, with TRBD2 matching over 7 bases. The source material was PBMCs or T cells enriched from blood (not recorded which). This CDR3 reads CASSRLAEPSGANVLTF. CDR3 nucleotide sequence: TGTGCCAGCAGTAGGCTAGCGGAACCCTCTGGGGCCAACGTCCTGACTTTC.